This T cell receptor (beta chain) stems from a study of human T cells and chemical hapten exposure. With 8 bases removed from V and 5 bases from J, the gap between germline ends came to 12 bases. Germline CDR1 and CDR2: MNHNY and SVGAGI (reference sequence). The CDR3 is made up of 12 amino acids. The time point here: patch test 3, about 24 weeks after DPC sensitization. As to treatment: therapeutic diphenylcyclopropenone sensitization with weekly scalp DPC. Samples of blood were obtained prior to the application of each patch test. There are a few counts of this clonotype. Its target is not known. Overall study findings and caveats: A positive correlation with patch test score was shown by PT1 expanded TCR counts.

TCRdb ran MiXCR on the RACE reads and lists one entry per CDR3 protein. Among some 84,000 distinct CDR3 sequences listed, under 14% were seen once. The TCR was taken from a woman between 50 and 59 years old with alopecia areata. Some clones in this sample may be carry-over from other donors' samples. The source material was whole blood, sampled in connection with sensitization to the hapten diphenylcyclopropenone (DPC). The rearrangement joins TRBV6-6 to TRBJ1-1; D gene uncertain. The CDR3 sequence: CASGKGGTEAFF. CDR3 nucleotide sequence: TGTGCCAGCGGGAAGGGAGGGACTGAAGCTTTCTTT.